This T cell receptor beta chain was found in a study of T cell changes during pregnancy in multiple sclerosis. Germline-derived CDR1 and CDR2 are GTSNPN and SVGIG (reference sequence). V trimming: 2 bases; J trimming: 3 bases; junction bases outside the gene matches: 19. The CDR3 is 19 amino acids. The method was immunoSEQ multiplex PCR; TCRdb's version includes in-frame clones alone and lacks a portion of them. The table includes approximately 44,000 clones, 85% to 90% detected once. The chain combines TRBV30 with TRBJ1-2; TRBD1 matches 9 bases. The sample in question was CD4+ T cells from peripheral blood mononuclear cells, obtained in the first trimester of pregnancy. The receptor was isolated from a female donor with multiple sclerosis, enrolled in a pregnancy study. This chain's CDR3 is CAWSPPEEPLRTGDYGYTF. DNA for the CDR3: TGTGCCTGGAGTCCACCCGAAGAACCCTTACGGACAGGGGACTATGGCTACACCTTC.